This T cell receptor beta chain was profiled in a study of blood T cell repertoires in COVID-19. Study-level information: Collection of acute and convalescent COVID-19 samples took place in the United States, Italy and Spain. PBMCs, B-cell-depleted T cells, or T cells were the source of the cDNA or gDNA that made up the material.

Per the original methods: Amplification from reference gene primers served as the basis for estimated nucleated cell counts. Measured with immunoSEQ multiplex PCR; TCRdb has only the in-frame clones, and not every one. V, J and clone size are those of that table, while D and trimming were read from the DNA. The sample records 150,000 to 200,000 clones, approximately 82% being singletons. Trimming removed 5 bases from V and 5 bases from J, with 12 bases in between. CDR1 is ENHRY and CDR2 is SYGVKD in the germline V gene. CDR3 length: 13 residues. This clone appeared once. The chain has TRBV10-3 and TRBJ2-5; no reliable D call. The TCR originated in a human donor with acute or convalescent COVID-19. The donor label of this sample is uncertain. Sequencing input: peripheral blood. CDR3 region: CAISKRDSETQYF. The CDR3 DNA sequence: TGTGCCATCAGTAAGCGCGACTCGGAGACCCAGTACTTC.